Listed here are 18 T cell receptor beta chains from one sample, sequenced in a study of T-cell memory formation after mild COVID-19. TCRdb processed the 5' RACE reads anew with MiXCR; each CDR3 protein has one entry. Among more than 400,000 distinct CDR3 sequences listed, around a sixth were seen once. The sequenced sample was PBMCs or a T cell subset sorted from them (not recorded which). The receptors come from an adult woman who had mild COVID-19 (a few samples of this study predate the infection). Cell type and time point are not known.

This clonotype was counted only a few times. The rearrangement links TRBV20-1 to TRBJ1-2; D is unresolved. This CDR3 contains 13 residues. CDR1 and CDR2 (germline): DFQATT, SNEGSKA (reference sequence). With 7 bases removed from V and 2 bases from J, the gap between germline ends came to 14 bases. CDR3 DNA sequence: TGCAGTGTCCGAGATGCGGTGAACTATGGCTACACCTTC. Its protein product is CSVRDAVNYGYTF.

The genes are TRBV12-3 or TRBV12-4 and TRBJ2-1; 12 nucleotides agree with TRBD1. V was pared by 7 bases and J by 6 bases, with 7 bases of the junction left unmatched. This CDR3 region has 15 residues. The CDR3 DNA sequence: TGTGCCAGCACCCCCCCGGGACAGGGGGCCAATGAGCAGTTCTTC. This encodes CASTPPGQGANEQFF.

This chain connects TRBV7-6 to TRBJ2-2; TRBD2 matches 13 bases. The CDR3 spans 17 residues. The germline V gene has CDR1 SGHVS and CDR2 FNYEAQ. J lost 2 bases, V lost 5 bases, and 5 bases had no gene match. For the CDR3, the DNA is TGTGCCAGCAGCGTCCGACTAGCGGGAGGCAACACCGGGGAGCTGTTTTTT. Translating gives CASSVRLAGGNTGELFF.

This clonotype was detected many times. This sequence joins TRBV12-3 or TRBV12-4 and TRBJ1-5, with 8 bases fitting TRBD1. The CDR3 runs to 13 residues. The ends lost 5 bases at V and 4 bases at J; junction bases unmatched: 1. The CDR3 region has the DNA TGTGCCAGCAGTCGACAGGGGAATCAGCCCCAGCATTTT. It codes for CASSRQGNQPQHF.

The chain has TRBV4-1 and TRBJ1-1; no clear D gene. CDR1 MGHRA and CDR2 YSYEKL come from the germline V gene. V gave up 3 bases and J gave up 10 bases, with 21 bases separating them. This CDR3 region has 15 residues. The CDR3 loop reads CASSQEDPGPHGAFF. CDR3 sequence (DNA): TGCGCCAGCAGCCAGGAGGATCCCGGACCCCATGGAGCTTTCTTT.

This clonotype was observed a handful of times. The chain couples TRBV20-1 to TRBJ2-7; perhaps TRBD1 as D (6 bases). Per the germline V gene, CDR1 is DFQATT and CDR2 is SNEGSKA (reference sequence). Trimming took off 4 bases at V and 6 bases at J, with 10 bases between the two ends. The CDR3 has 11 amino acids. The CDR3 sequence is CSATDRSEQYF. The CDR3 DNA reads TGCAGTGCTACTGACAGGTCCGAGCAGTACTTC.

This clonotype has a handful of counts. The CDR3 nucleotides are TGCAGTGCTAGAGGGCGACAGGGGCGGGAGACCCAGTACTTC. This translates into CSARGRQGRETQYF. This rearrangement joins TRBV20-1 to TRBJ2-5; 8 bases are shared with TRBD1. The V gene end was trimmed by 1 base and the J gene end by 5 bases; junction bases not matched to a gene: 6. This CDR3 spans 14 amino acids. CDR1 and CDR2 from the germline V gene are DFQATT and SNEGSKA (reference sequence).

The chain has TRBV12-3 or TRBV12-4 and TRBJ2-7; D may be TRBD2 (5 bases). The CDR3 spans 14 residues. Trimming cost V 4 bases and J 1 base, with 11 bases left between them. CDR3 coding DNA: TGTGCCAGCAGTTCCAGGACTGGATCCTACGAGCAGTACTTC. Amino acids: CASSSRTGSYEQYF.

This clonotype was seen only a few times. This chain joins TRBV24-1 and TRBJ2-4; possibly TRBD2 for D (5 bases). CDR1 is KGHDR, CDR2 SFDVKD, per germline. V lost 6 bases and J 6 bases, leaving 14 bases between the germline ends. CDR3 size: 14 residues. CDR3 sequence reads: CATSSSSEGNIQYF. The CDR3 bases are TGTGCCACCAGTTCCAGCTCCGAGGGAAACATTCAGTACTTC.

This clonotype has more than one count but fewer than ten. This chain links TRBV6-5 with TRBJ2-2; TRBD2 aligns across 9 bases. Germline V gene lookup returns CDR1 MNHEY and CDR2 SVGAGI. The CDR3 loop spans 17 amino acids. The J segment lost 1 base and the V segment lost 0 bases, leaving 3 bases of the junction unmatched. This CDR3 is CASSYSGLAWNTGELFF. CDR3 DNA: TGTGCCAGCAGTTACTCCGGACTAGCGTGGAACACCGGGGAGCTGTTTTTT.

At least ten counts were recorded for this clonotype. The V and J genes are TRBV5-1 and TRBJ2-7; D remains unclear. The V gene lost 0 bases and the J gene lost 1 base, with 5 bases spanning the gap. The CDR3 extends over 13 amino acids. CDR1 is SGHRS, CDR2 YFSETQ, per germline. The CDR3 sequence is CASSLEFSYEQYF. Written as DNA, the CDR3 is TGCGCCAGCAGCTTGGAATTTTCCTACGAGCAGTACTTC.

The rearrangement uses TRBV11-2 and TRBJ1-1, with TRBD1 identical over 7 bases. With V trimmed by 4 bases and J by 5 bases, 10 bases remained unmatched. This CDR3 is built from 15 residues. In germline, CDR1 is SGHAT, CDR2 FQNNGV. CDR3 protein: CASSSRGGGGTEAFF. CDR3 coding DNA: TGTGCCAGCAGCTCCAGAGGGGGCGGAGGGACTGAAGCTTTCTTT.

This clonotype was recorded a few times. The gene calls are TRBV20-1 and TRBJ2-7; weak D call: TRBD1 (6 bases). The CDR3 has 12 residues. Germline loops: CDR1 DFQATT, CDR2 SNEGSKA (reference sequence). Trimming stripped 0 bases from V and 6 bases from J, with 9 bases between. The CDR3, as DNA: TGCAGTGCTAGAGATCAGGGGATCGAGCAGTACTTC. The encoded protein is CSARDQGIEQYF.

The chain recombines TRBV7-6 with TRBJ2-7; D uncertain. This CDR3 comprises 12 residues. V was cut by 2 bases and J by 6 bases, with 8 bases left in between. CDR1 and CDR2 (germline): SGHVS, FNYEAQ. For the CDR3, the DNA is TGTGCCAGCAGCTTAAAGTCTCTCGAGCAGTACTTC. Its translation: CASSLKSLEQYF.

This clonotype was picked up a small number of times. One end of the junction fails to match germline, which may point to a read error. This rearrangement joins TRBV20-1 to TRBJ1-1; D gene ambiguous. The CDR3 is 10 residues long. Germline lookup yields CDR1 DFQATT and CDR2 SNEGSKA (reference sequence). CDR3 sequence (DNA): TGCAGTGCTAGAGATTCTAGGTCAGTCTTT. Encoded protein: CSARDSRSVF.

The chain has TRBV7-3 and TRBJ2-2; D is undetermined. Germline CDR1 SGHTA, CDR2 FQGTGA. With 6 bases removed from V and 6 bases from J, the gap between germline ends came to 14 bases. This CDR3 spans 14 amino acids. The CDR3 coding sequence is TGTGCCAGCAGTCCGGGTCCGCTATCCGGGGAGCTGTTTTTT. It specifies CASSPGPLSGELFF.

This clonotype was counted many times. The gene calls are TRBV12-3 or TRBV12-4 and TRBJ2-3; D is undetermined. V dropped 4 bases and J dropped 3 bases, with 14 bases sitting between them. The CDR3 has 15 amino acids. The CDR3 DNA reads as TGTGCCAGCAGTTATAGCCCCTTCGGTACAGATACGCAGTATTTT. This sequence encodes CASSYSPFGTDTQYF.

The chain couples TRBV4-3 to TRBJ1-1; D uncertain. The V end lost 1 base, the J end lost 1 base, and 7 bases lay between the germline ends. Per the germline V gene, CDR1 is LGHNA and CDR2 is YSLEER. This CDR3 contains 14 residues. This CDR3 reads CASSQGTANTEAFF. The CDR3 region has the DNA TGCGCCAGCAGCCAAGGGACGGCGAACACTGAAGCTTTCTTT.